This entry lists 19 T cell receptor beta chains sequenced from one sample in a study of blood T cell repertoires in COVID-19. Method: immunoSEQ multiplex PCR; TCRdb's copy keeps in-frame clones and lacks some. Found here are 250,000 to 350,000 clones, just under 85% of them singletons; the top ten hold approximately 3.8%. Sequencing was carried out using peripheral blood. Every receptor here comes from a woman in her fifties or sixties with active or convalescent COVID-19.

Comment on this clone: Relative to the germline gene, one junction end is altered; a read error may explain this. The chain joins TRBV11-2 to TRBJ1-3; D unclear. Germline CDR1 and CDR2: SGHAT and FQNNGV. The CDR3 has 13 residues. The CDR3, as DNA: TGTGCCAGCAGCTTAGCTCCTCTACTCGGGAGGGATTTT. This encodes CASSLAPLLGRDF.

The CDR3 sequence is CASSFRRSGRGETQYF. The DNA for the CDR3 is TGTGCCAGCAGCTTCCGAAGGAGCGGGAGGGGGGAGACCCAGTACTTC. The rearrangement uses TRBV7-8 and TRBJ2-5; 10 bases line up with TRBD2. The junction had 9 bases not matched to a gene; V was cut back by 3 bases and J by 5 bases. The CDR3 spans 16 residues. In germline, CDR1 is SGHVS, CDR2 FQNEAQ.

The chain is built from TRBV5-4 and TRBJ1-2; D is undetermined. V gave up 4 bases and J gave up 1 base, with 17 bases separating them. Germline V gives CDR1 SGHNT, CDR2 YYREEE (reference sequence). This CDR3 has 16 residues. The CDR3 DNA reads TGTGCCAGCAGCCCGGGTCGGGGTGCGGTTAACTATGGCTACACCTTC. It specifies CASSPGRGAVNYGYTF.

The V and J genes are TRBV20-1 and TRBJ2-1, with TRBD2 matching over 8 bases. Germline assignment: CDR1 DFQATT and CDR2 SNEGSKA (reference sequence). V shed 3 bases, J shed 4 bases, and the junction held 5 bases outside the gene matches. The CDR3 is made up of 14 amino acids. The CDR3 sequence is CSASREGLYNEQFF. CDR3 sequence (DNA): TGCAGTGCTAGTCGGGAGGGCCTTTACAATGAGCAGTTCTTC.

This sequence joins TRBV7-2 and TRBJ1-4; the D gene is possibly TRBD1 (5 bases). Trimming removed 5 bases at V and 8 bases at J, with 12 bases between. Germline lookup yields CDR1 SGHTA and CDR2 FQGNSA. The CDR3 covers 13 residues. CDR3 sequence (DNA): TGTGCCAGCAGCCGGGGGACCGCGGAAAAACTGTTTTTT. Protein product: CASSRGTAEKLFF.

In this sample, this clone turned up once. This chain uses TRBV28 with TRBJ1-2; a possible D gene is TRBD1 (6 bases). The CDR3 has 15 residues. Trimming cost V 5 bases and J 0 bases, with 13 bases left between them. Germline V gene sequence: CDR1 MDHEN, CDR2 SYDVKM. For the CDR3, the DNA is TGTGCCAGCAGTCCCTCAGGGACACCTAACTATGGCTACACCTTC. This sequence encodes CASSPSGTPNYGYTF.

The chain joins TRBV13 to TRBJ1-1, with D tentatively TRBD1 (6 bases). The CDR3 runs 14 residues. V was trimmed by 7 bases and J by 1 base, leaving 13 bases between them. Germline V lookup: CDR1 PRHDT, CDR2 FYEKMQ (reference sequence). CDR3 nucleotides: TGTGCCAGCATGGTAGGACAGCGGAACACTGAAGCTTTCTTT. Translating it yields CASMVGQRNTEAFF.

This chain links TRBV28 with TRBJ1-1; TRBD1 agrees at 7 bases. V shed 10 bases and J 5 bases; nucleotides not matched to a gene: 10. Germline V gene lookup returns CDR1 MDHEN and CDR2 SYDVKM. CDR3 length: 13 residues. The CDR3 region is CATQGVRETEAFF. The CDR3 DNA reads TGTGCCACCCAGGGGGTACGGGAAACTGAAGCTTTCTTT.

This chain links TRBV3-1 (or the pseudogene TRBV3-2) with TRBJ1-6, with D uncertain. The CDR3 extends over 14 amino acids. V shed 1 base and J shed 8 bases, with 9 bases lying between them. Germline CDR1 is LGHDT and CDR2 is YNNKEL (reference sequence). The CDR3 loop reads CASSQGFSDSPLHF. In DNA form, the CDR3 reads TGTGCCAGCAGCCAAGGGTTCAGTGATTCACCCCTCCACTTT.

J is TRBJ1-3 and V is TRBV19; tentative D call: TRBD1 (6 bases). CDR1 is LNHDA, CDR2 SQIVND, per germline (reference sequence). V was cut by 3 bases and J by 2 bases, with 8 bases left in between. This CDR3 has 14 amino acids. In nucleotides, the CDR3 is TGTGCCAGTAGTATCCAGGGGCCTGGAAACACCATATATTTT. It is translated as CASSIQGPGNTIYF. Variable domain in full (rest from reference TRBV19 and TRBJ1-3): DGGITQSPKYLFRKEGQNVTLSCEQNLNHDAMYWYRQDPGQGLRLIYYSQIVNDFQKGDIAEGYSVSREKKESFPLTVTSAQKNPTAFYLCASSIQGPGNTIYFGEGSWLTVV.

J is TRBJ2-5 and V is TRBV12-3 or TRBV12-4; D not certain. The CDR3 consists of 10 residues. With 5 bases removed from V and 5 bases from J, the gap between germline ends came to 3 bases. CDR3 region: CASSHETQYF. CDR3 coding DNA: TGTGCCAGCAGTCATGAGACCCAGTACTTC.

The V and J genes are TRBV11-1 and TRBJ2-7; no clear D. V was trimmed by 1 base and J by 2 bases, leaving 12 bases between them. The CDR3 runs to 15 residues. CDR1 is SGHAT, CDR2 FQDESV, per germline (reference sequence). The CDR3 DNA is TGTGCCAGCAGCTTAGGTCCGGTCACAGCCTACGAGCAGTACTTC. Translation gives CASSLGPVTAYEQYF.

The V call is TRBV7-9, the J call TRBJ1-6; TRBD1 is a possible D gene (6 bases). Trimming removed 1 base from V and 13 bases from J, with 20 bases in between. The CDR3 runs 16 residues. CDR1 SEHNR and CDR2 FQNEAQ come from the germline V gene (reference sequence). The CDR3 loop is CASSLGDSRRGIPLHF. The CDR3 region has the DNA TGTGCCAGCAGCTTAGGCGACAGCCGTAGGGGGATTCCCCTCCACTTT.

V usage is TRBV5-4 and J usage is TRBJ2-7, with TRBD2 matching 8 bases. Germline lookup yields CDR1 SGHNT and CDR2 YYREEE (reference sequence). CDR3 size: 16 residues. After removal of 1 base from V and 1 base from J, the junction contained 7 bases not matched to a gene. CDR3 residues: CASSLWGGRLSYEQYF. The CDR3 DNA reads TGTGCCAGCAGCTTGTGGGGCGGGAGGCTATCCTACGAGCAGTACTTC. Full variable domain (outside the CDR3, taken from reference TRBV5-4 and TRBJ2-7): ETGVTQSPTHLIKTRGQQVTLRCSSQSGHNTVSWYQQALGQGPQFIFQYYREEENGRGNFPPRFSGLQFPNYSSELNVNALELDDSALYLCASSLWGGRLSYEQYFGPGTRLTVT.

This clone was seen once. The chain couples TRBV5-1 to TRBJ2-1; D uncertain. Germline CDR1 SGHRS, CDR2 YFSETQ. This CDR3 has 12 residues. V was trimmed by 0 bases and J by 9 bases, leaving 7 bases between them. The CDR3 reads CASSLVRGEQFF. Written as DNA, the CDR3 is TGCGCCAGCAGCTTGGTACGCGGTGAGCAGTTCTTC.

This chain's CDR3 is CASSQDPGQTSEAFF. Written as DNA, the CDR3 is TGTGCCAGCAGCCAAGATCCGGGACAGACCTCTGAAGCTTTCTTT. This sequence joins TRBV4-2 and TRBJ1-1; 7 positions match TRBD1. V lost 0 bases to trimming and J lost 6 bases; unmatched junction nucleotides: 7. Per the germline V gene, CDR1 is LGHNA and CDR2 is YNFKEQ. The CDR3 is 15 amino acids.

This clone was seen only once. The V and J genes are TRBV7-2 and TRBJ1-1; no reliable D call. The length of the CDR3 is 11 residues. Germline lookup yields CDR1 SGHTA and CDR2 FQGNSA. The germline V and J ends were trimmed by 7 bases and 5 bases, with 8 bases remaining between them. The CDR3 DNA reads TGTGCCAGCACCCCACTAACTGAAGCTTTCTTT. Protein sequence: CASTPLTEAFF.

This chain uses TRBV25-1 with TRBJ2-1, with D perhaps matching TRBD2 (5 bases). Trimming removed 7 bases from V and 5 bases from J, with 15 bases in between. The germline CDR1 and CDR2 sequences are MGHDK and SYGVNS. The CDR3 loop spans 14 amino acids. The CDR3 coding sequence is TGTGCCAGCACCGGACTTTACCCGAACAATGAGCAGTTCTTC. This translates into CASTGLYPNNEQFF.

V gene TRBV18 combines with J gene TRBJ2-5; 9 nucleotides match TRBD2. This CDR3 contains 15 residues. CDR1 and CDR2 (germline): KGHSH, LQKENI. Losses at the gene ends were 4 bases for V and 4 bases for J; bases not matched to a gene: 7. The CDR3 DNA reads as TGTGCCAGCTCACTATATAGCGGGAGCCCAGAGACCCAGTACTTC. This codes for CASSLYSGSPETQYF.